What follows is one T cell receptor beta chain and its context. The specificity of this receptor is unknown. Base qualities are missing; no much larger clone stands one base away. The cohort was made up of about 610 healthy bone marrow donors. All cohort members were sampled while nominally healthy, although unrecorded immune exposures were likely present. The donor tested CMV seropositive and was one of the 289 seropositive cohort members. Each donor provided a peripheral blood sample, and peripheral blood mononuclear cells were used for TCR beta sequencing. Genomic DNA extraction from the blood cell samples was performed with the Qiagen DNeasy Blood Extraction Kit. This sample is part of a study of cytomegalovirus exposure and HLA in healthy donors (dated by TCRdb to 2016 to 2017). Looking at the study overall: According to an earlier analysis of 550 to 700 of the donors, roughly 180 million T cells yielded approximately 120 million unique TCR beta sequences and 276 Gb of sequence data. In addition to the first cohort of around 670 subjects, a separate validation cohort of 130 or so different subjects was used. A few DR-DQ haplotypes were handled as single units for association and clustering because linkage in the cohort was strong. Alongside the repertoire data, information on donor age, sex, ethnicity and CMV serostatus was compiled. The number of typed donors differed by locus: roughly 620-640 for A, B, C, DRB1 and DQB1; 522 for DQA1; around 610 for DPA1; and some 430 for DPB1. The study combined high-throughput TCR immunosequencing, statistical association of individual TCRs with disease status, and machine learning to predict cytomegalovirus infection status. Every discovery cohort repertoire had been produced on one sequencing platform. Using immunosequencing, the study profiled T cell repertoires from around 680 subjects and related those repertoires to cytomegalovirus serostatus. Of the approximately 400 genotyped donors, approximately 80% were placed in the genetic ancestry cluster associated with self-reported Caucasian donors. The study aimed to test whether signatures of past pathogen exposure could be identified by cataloging public T cell receptors. Both class I and class II loci were covered by HLA typing, at four-digit resolution. Genome-wide SNP genotypes for about three fifths of the roughly 670 donors were used in a later genetic analysis, which treated that subset as a discovery cohort. Among almost 400 genotyped donors of the cohort, an average of roughly 240,000 unique TCR beta nucleotide sequences were sequenced per donor, roughly 18% of them non-productive. An earlier analysis of about 620 of the donors applied high-throughput TCR beta sequencing to assess whether each TCR beta V gene segment acted as functional or pseudogenic. In a later analysis, previously published TCR beta repertoires from about 640 donors were re-analyzed and high-resolution HLA genotyping was added so that TCR occurrence patterns could be studied. Roughly 310 gigabases of sequencing data and 70 million to 85 million unique TCR sequences were included in an early release covering over 600 HLA-typed donors. Rather than using new phenotypic data, the later analysis identified candidate immune exposures from TCR beta sequences and from how often those sequences occurred across donors.

Findings and caveats that apply to the study as a whole: A later analysis found that HLA-associated TCR beta chains were more clonally expanded and had lower generation probabilities than equally common non-associated chains. Broadly in line with IMGT annotations, most TCR beta V segments showed up in productive rearrangements about 87% or about 30% of the time in an earlier analysis of 587 of the donors. The study gave a list of about 150 TCR beta chains associated with cytomegalovirus. A group of highly shared sequence variants was considered likely to be a technical artifact of the sequencing pipeline. A later analysis found that most CMV-associated TCR beta chains appeared HLA-restricted, with HLA associations seemingly driven largely by CMV exposure. Because counts were too low, roughly 16 rarely observed V segments, including chromosome 9 orphons, were excluded from the earlier analysis of some 540 of the donors. The presence/absence analyses assumed that sequencing depth was roughly uniform across donors, and that assumption may not be true. In a later genetic analysis, a missense DCLRE1C variant was associated with V-gene and J-gene trimming of TCR beta chains, and the association was replicated in an independent cohort. In vitro tests confirmed that a few of the cytomegalovirus-associated TCR beta chains recognize cytomegalovirus antigens. In this cohort, only TCR beta chains were sequenced, and detectable features were limited by the absence of alpha or paired-chain data. HLA typing was unavailable for some donors at each locus, so association tests used only the typed subset. At a false discovery rate of 0.05, a later analysis linked some 18,000 TCR beta sequences to specific HLA alleles. A further reported finding was that TCR beta sequences accurately predicted the HLA-A and HLA-B alleles for most subjects in the first cohort. According to a later analysis, TCR association rates differed among HLA loci, with DRB1 alleles showing the most associated TCRs and HLA-C alleles showing the fewest. Compared with the roughly 670-donor mean, donors in an Asian-associated ancestry cluster had fewer N-insertions in productive TCRs, according to a later genetic analysis. Correlated functional status among segregating V segments might be attributable to linkage disequilibrium, but an unknown experimental factor could not be ruled out. Cytomegalovirus status was reported to be diagnosed by the classifier with high specificity and sensitivity in both the original and validation cohorts. Because the 87-base-pair reads could not distinguish some IMGT-functional V segments, including TRBV6-2 and TRBV6-3, those segments were excluded. The authors suggested that the approach could potentially be generalized to other disease states and immunological phenotypes. Several of the top co-occurrence clusters appeared to be linked to parvovirus B19, influenza, CMV and Epstein-Barr virus, according to a later analysis. Most TCR sequences were seen in very few donors, while some public TCRs were found in many individuals. For the cohort, immune exposure information was limited to CMV serostatus. Strong co-occurrence of HLA alleles, especially DR and DQ, made assigning TCR associations to individual alleles difficult.

Libraries came from the immunoSEQ multiplex PCR assay. For the multiplex PCR, a mixture combining 60 forward primers for TCR Vbeta segments and 13 reverse primers for TCR Jbeta segments was used. Amplification of the CDR3 region of rearranged TCR beta genes was performed with a multiplex PCR assay on genomic DNA. The Illumina HiSeq System was used to sequence the amplified TCR beta libraries as 87-base-pair reads. The original methods were these. Across the 666 repertoires, a later analysis counted tens of millions of unique TCR beta chains, 9.5 million to 13 million of which were shared by at least two donors. To remove PCR and sequencing errors, raw reads were error-corrected and collapsed into unique sequences using a nearest-neighbor algorithm that merged closely related sequences. To assign V, D and J gene segments, CDR3 sequences were aligned to IMGT reference sequences. Each retained sequence needed at least a six-nucleotide match to both a V gene segment and a J gene segment. Rearrangements were called productive when the CDR3 lacked stop codons and stayed in frame with V and J; all others were non-productive. Following IMGT convention, CDR3 was defined as the stretch from the second conserved V-encoded cysteine up to the conserved J-encoded phenylalanine. The earlier analysis of 500 to 600 of the donors excluded sequences that lacked an unambiguous match to a single V gene segment. In an earlier analysis of 450 to 750 of the donors, a V segment was called functional when productive rearrangements were above 56.7%, and segregating when the standard deviation between donors exceeded 5%. A statistical classification framework was built to diagnose cytomegalovirus status from the catalog of TCR beta chain sequences. In a later analysis, TCR nucleotide sequences were compared against IMGT/GENE-DB human TR gene sequences so that V and J genes could be assigned. A later analysis assigned CDR3 sequences and most-parsimonious VDJ recombination scenarios with the TCRdist pipeline. A later analysis defined each TCR beta chain by its CDR3 amino acid sequence plus V-gene family, and excluded reads lacking a unique V-gene family. A later analysis removed roughly 590 highly shared, low-generation-probability nucleotide sequences to deal with suspected cross-contamination and a sequencing artifact. In a later analysis, a clonal expansion index was calculated for each public chain from normalized within-repertoire ranks of inferred template counts. A later analysis computed generation probabilities with a VDJ recombination model fitted to out-of-frame rearrangements, and checked the results against IGoR. In a later analysis, TCR-TCR, TCR-HLA and TCR-CMV co-occurrence was scored with hypergeometric tests, and a repertoire-size bias correction was applied to TCR pairs. False discovery rates were estimated in a later analysis by permuting HLA or CMV assignments 20 times. A later analysis grouped co-occurring TCRs with DBSCAN, adding TCRdist sequence similarity when clustering within HLA-allele-positive subsets. Repertoires with fewer than 30,000 or more than 120,000 public chains, plus five repertoires with anomalous nucleotide sharing, were excluded from co-occurrence clustering. TCRdb stores this immuneACCESS table with in-frame sequences only. Part of the clones is absent; in the studies checked, under half of the shortfall reflects unresolved V genes, and no reason is known for the rest. V and J calls plus clone size are reproduced from that table; the DNA served to infer D and trimming. Recorded for this sample are roughly 180,000 clones; roughly 77% of them occurred a single time. In total, the top ten clones hold about 7.7% of the sample.

Via the germline V gene, CDR1 is KGHSH and CDR2 LQKENI. After removal of 3 bases from V and 1 base from J, the junction retains 2 bases not matched to a gene. The CDR3 sequence holds 14 residues, the cysteine and phenylalanine included. CDR3 DNA only is kept here, 42 bases in frame from base 1. This sequence was found in a middle-aged woman in good health and CMV-seropositive. Here the chain combines TRBV18 and TRBJ1-1, with 7 central nucleotides matching TRBD1. Sequenced input: PBMCs. DNA sequence: TGTGCCAGCTCACCTGGGACAGAGAACACTGAAGCTTTCTTT. This is translated as CASSPGTENTEAFF.